This T cell receptor beta chain was documented in a study of blood T cells in healthy people across ages. PCR was performed a second time for roughly 7 to 12 cycles using a sample-barcoded 5' primer and a J-beta primer mix. TCRdb ran MiXCR on the 5' RACE reads and lists one entry per CDR3 protein. The sample comprises more than 500,000 distinct CDR3 sequences, roughly 29% of which are singletons, and less than 20% rests with the top ten. Each sample gave at least 6.5 million isolated PBMCs. Trimming removed 2 bases from V and 2 bases from J, with 13 bases in between. The CDR3 contains 16 residues. Germline V gene sequence: CDR1 MNHEY, CDR2 SMNVEV (reference sequence).

V gene TRBV27 combines with J gene TRBJ1-3; D perhaps matches TRBD1 (5 bases). The source material was blood. The clonotype was recovered from a woman in her 70s in good health. The CDR3 DNA follows: TGTGCCAGCAGTTTACGGGGGGGAAGAACTGGAAACACCATATATTTT. Translated, it gives CASSLRGGRTGNTIYF.